The source of this T cell receptor (beta chain) is a study of CD8+ T cells in alopecia areata. Study-level background: Treatment comprised oral tofacitinib, 5 to 10 mg twice daily, in treated patients.

This clone was seen more than once but under ten times. The treatment was: oral pan-JAK inhibitor, 5-10 mg twice daily. J gave up 2 bases and V 4 bases, and 11 bases lay outside the gene matches. The CDR3 has 16 amino acids. From germline, CDR1 is SGHRS and CDR2 YFSETQ. As the sequencing template, cDNA was produced by extracting RNA and reverse transcribing it. The repertoire was sequenced with immunoSEQ multiplex PCR; TCRdb's copy has only in-frame clones and lacks some. The sample has around 200,000 clones; about 60% are singletons. The receptor was derived from a human donor with alopecia areata. This rearrangement joins TRBV5-1 to TRBJ2-5; TRBD1 matches 7 bases. This material consisted of CD8+ T cells sorted from blood, taken at week 24, from a patient treated with tofacitinib. Here the CDR3 DNA reads TGCGCCAGCAGCGGATCCAAGGACAGGCCGCAAGAGACCCAGTACTTC. This translates into CASSGSKDRPQETQYF.